The 24 T cell receptor beta chains below come from one sample, sequenced in a study of glioma-infiltrating T cells after dendritic cell vaccination. Assay used: immunoSEQ multiplex PCR; TCRdb lists only in-frame clones, some missing. The table lists about 73,000 clones, roughly four fifths of them singletons. Here the sequenced sample was blood, taken before dendritic cell vaccination. These receptors were collected from a human donor with glioblastoma.

As regards this clone: Different DNA sequences within this sample yield the same CDR3. The chain is built from TRBV19 and TRBJ1-5, with D possibly matching TRBD1 (5 bases). The CDR3 has 15 residues. Trimming pared 1 base from V and 0 bases from J, leaving 7 bases between. Germline-derived CDR1 and CDR2 are LNHDA and SQIVND (reference sequence). CDR3 residues: CASSIGGDSNQPQHF. In DNA, the CDR3 is TGTGCCAGTAGTATAGGGGGGGATAGCAATCAGCCCCAGCATTTT.

The chain recombines TRBV4-1 with TRBJ1-5; D is unclear. Trimming shortened V by 1 base and J by 3 bases, and 10 bases separated the two germline ends. Germline lookup yields CDR1 MGHRA and CDR2 YSYEKL. The CDR3 is made up of 15 amino acids. The CDR3 sequence: CASSQVTGLNQPQHF. In nucleotides, the CDR3 is TGCGCCAGCAGCCAAGTGACGGGTCTCAATCAGCCCCAGCATTTT.

The chain has TRBV2 and TRBJ2-3; 7 bases are a match to TRBD2. Germline trimming cut 5 bases from V and 0 bases from J; bases unmatched to any gene: 5. CDR1 is SNHLY, CDR2 FYNNEI, per germline. This CDR3 contains 15 residues. CDR3 region: CASSFLLASTDTQYF. The DNA for the CDR3 is TGTGCCAGCAGTTTCCTACTAGCGAGCACAGATACGCAGTATTTT.

The chain carries TRBV5-5 and TRBJ2-2, with TRBD1 matching over 7 bases. The germline V gene encodes CDR1 SGHKS and CDR2 YYEKEE (reference sequence). The CDR3 totals 15 residues. J gave up 6 bases and V 0 bases, and 5 bases lay outside the gene matches. CDR3 residues: CASSLGQGNAGELFF. The DNA for the CDR3 is TGTGCCAGCAGCTTGGGACAGGGTAACGCCGGGGAGCTGTTTTTT.

CDR3 region: CASSATSGNYEQYF. In DNA form, the CDR3 reads TGTGCCAGCAGTGCCACTAGCGGAAACTACGAGCAGTACTTC. The gene calls are TRBV6-1 and TRBJ2-7; 8 bases align to TRBD2. CDR1 is MNHNS and CDR2 is SASEGT in the germline V gene. This CDR3 region has 14 residues. V lost 4 bases to trimming and J lost 3 bases; unmatched junction nucleotides: 5.

The chain combines TRBV5-1 with TRBJ2-3, with 8 bases lining up with TRBD2. CDR3 length: 18 residues. The junction had 9 bases not matched to a gene; V was cut back by 0 bases and J by 0 bases. The germline V gene has CDR1 SGHRS and CDR2 YFSETQ. CDR3 sequence: CASSLGGGLGSSTDTQYF. CDR3 in DNA: TGCGCCAGCAGCTTGGGAGGGGGACTAGGATCCAGCACAGATACGCAGTATTTT.

The chain has TRBV5-1 and TRBJ1-1; D not certain. Germline CDR1 and CDR2: SGHRS and YFSETQ. The V gene lost 4 bases and the J gene lost 3 bases, with 13 bases spanning the gap. The CDR3 is 14 residues long. CDR3 DNA sequence: TGCGCCAGCAGCGTCAGTCGCGCGGACACTGAAGCTTTCTTT. Protein product: CASSVSRADTEAFF.

This sequence joins TRBV6-5 and TRBJ1-1, with D possibly being TRBD1 (5 bases). Germline V CDR1 and CDR2: MNHEY, SVGAGI. This CDR3 is 15 amino acids long. V shed 2 bases and J shed 0 bases, with 10 bases lying between them. CDR3 sequence: CASSYQQALNTEAFF. As DNA, the CDR3 is TGTGCCAGCAGTTACCAACAGGCTCTGAACACTGAAGCTTTCTTT.

This sequence joins TRBV6-5 and TRBJ2-1; the match to TRBD2 covers 9 bases. The CDR3 loop spans 14 amino acids. V dropped 2 bases and J dropped 6; count of bases not matched to a gene: 2. Germline CDR1 and CDR2: MNHEY and SVGAGI. The CDR3 reads CASSYGGRANEQFF. The CDR3 nucleotides read TGTGCCAGCAGTTACGGCGGGAGGGCCAATGAGCAGTTCTTC.

In its sample, this clone was seen a few times. The genes are TRBV7-8 and TRBJ2-7; D may be TRBD2 (6 bases). Trimming stripped 1 base from V and 1 base from J, with 8 bases between. The CDR3 length is 14 residues. Germline V gene sequence: CDR1 SGHVS, CDR2 FQNEAQ. CDR3 in amino acids: CASSLDGLSYEQYV. In nucleotides, the CDR3 is TGTGCCAGCAGCTTAGATGGACTATCCTACGAGCAGTACGTC.

This clone was seen only a few times. The chain uses TRBV7-2 and TRBJ1-5; D unclear. With 1 base removed from V and 3 bases from J, the gap between germline ends came to 7 bases. The germline V gene encodes CDR1 SGHTA and CDR2 FQGNSA. This CDR3 is built from 14 residues. CDR3 residues: CASSLGQTNQPQHF. The CDR3 DNA follows: TGTGCCAGCAGCTTAGGGCAAACCAATCAGCCCCAGCATTTT.

The V and J genes are TRBV5-5 and TRBJ2-2; 7 bases align to TRBD1. Germline trimming cut 0 bases from V and 2 bases from J; bases unmatched to any gene: 1. The germline CDR1 and CDR2 sequences are SGHKS and YYEKEE (reference sequence). The CDR3 is 15 residues long. The DNA of the CDR3 is TGTGCCAGCAGCTTGGGGACAGGTAACACCGGGGAGCTGTTTTTT. Its protein product is CASSLGTGNTGELFF.

V gene TRBV28 combines with J gene TRBJ1-5; no clear D. Germline CDR1 and CDR2: MDHEN and SYDVKM. Trimming cost V 11 bases and J 5 bases, with 16 bases left between them. CDR3 length equals 13 residues. The CDR3 DNA reads TGTGCCTCCGAGGCCCAGCGTGATCAGCCCCAGCATTTT. Amino acid sequence: CASEAQRDQPQHF.

The chain recombines TRBV4-1 with TRBJ1-6; D uncertain. V lost 6 bases, J lost 5 bases, and 17 bases lay in between. Germline-derived CDR1 and CDR2 are MGHRA and YSYEKL. The CDR3 runs to 16 residues. Here the CDR3 reads CASRTLGLPNNSPLHF. CDR3 DNA: TGCGCCAGCAGGACCCTCGGACTCCCAAATAATTCACCCCTCCACTTT.

The genes are TRBV6-6 and TRBJ1-4; the D gene is possibly TRBD1 (6 bases). The V gene's germline CDR1 is MNHNY and CDR2 SVGAGI (reference sequence). The CDR3 is 14 amino acids. The germline V and J ends were trimmed by 7 bases and 7 bases, with 16 bases remaining between them. For the CDR3, the DNA is TGTGCCAGCAATCACTATGGGGGCCCTGAAAAACTGTTTTTT. Amino acid sequence: CASNHYGGPEKLFF.

This clone is judged medium-sized. The rearrangement joins TRBV2 to TRBJ1-3; D remains unclear. The germline V gene encodes CDR1 SNHLY and CDR2 FYNNEI. The CDR3 is 15 residues long. Trimming took 2 bases from V and 2 from J, leaving 10 bases between them. The CDR3 DNA sequence: TGTGCCAGCAGTGAAAGCAGGTTGACTGGAAACACCATATATTTT. Translated: CASSESRLTGNTIYF.

The genes are TRBV2 and TRBJ2-1; 7 bases match TRBD2. The CDR3 is 14 residues long. Trimming at V came to 4 bases and at J to 8 bases, leaving 8 bases not matched to a gene. From germline, CDR1 is SNHLY and CDR2 FYNNEI. CDR3 in amino acids: CASSGSSGQDEQFF. The CDR3, as DNA: TGTGCCAGCAGTGGGTCTAGCGGCCAGGATGAGCAGTTCTTC.

On this clone itself: The sample carries other DNA sequences with the same CDR3. The rearrangement uses TRBV5-1 and TRBJ2-7; 8 bases match TRBD1. Per the germline V gene, CDR1 is SGHRS and CDR2 is YFSETQ. There are 16 residues in the CDR3. Trimming at V came to 3 bases and at J to 0 bases, leaving 8 bases not matched to a gene. The CDR3 DNA reads TGCGCCAGCAGCTCAACCCCAGGGGGCGCCTCCTACGAGCAGTACTTC. Its translation: CASSSTPGGASYEQYF.

For this clone: The sample contains more than one DNA sequence encoding this CDR3. J is TRBJ2-2 and V is TRBV2; 8 nucleotides line up with TRBD1. The V gene's germline CDR1 is SNHLY and CDR2 FYNNEI. The junction had 3 bases not matched to a gene; V was cut back by 2 bases and J by 4 bases. CDR3 length: 15 residues. This CDR3 is CASSEQGAGTGELFF. The CDR3, as DNA: TGTGCCAGCAGTGAACAGGGGGCGGGCACCGGGGAGCTGTTTTTT.

The chain employs TRBV11-3 and TRBJ2-2, with D uncertain. The CDR3 sequence is 18 residues long. The germline V gene has CDR1 SGHNT and CDR2 YENEEA. The germline V and J ends were trimmed by 2 bases and 6 bases, with 22 bases remaining between them. The CDR3 loop is CASSLSSPILTPAGELFF. The CDR3 coding sequence is TGTGCCAGCAGCTTATCTTCACCGATCCTCACTCCGGCCGGGGAGCTGTTTTTT.

This chain joins TRBV4-2 and TRBJ2-1, with TRBD1 matching 9 bases. The CDR3 covers 15 residues. Per the germline V gene, CDR1 is LGHNA and CDR2 is YNFKEQ. Trimming cost V 4 bases and J 5 bases; bases outside gene matches: 6. The CDR3 nucleotides read TGTGCCAGCAGCCTGCGGGACAGGGAGGACAATGAGCAGTTCTTC. The encoded protein is CASSLRDREDNEQFF.

The gene calls are TRBV15 and TRBJ2-7, with 9 bases identical to TRBD1. With 0 bases clipped from V and 5 bases from J, the junction kept 8 bases outside the gene matches. This CDR3 region has 16 residues. CDR1 and CDR2 from the germline V gene are LNHNV and YYDKDF (reference sequence). CDR3 sequence reads: CATSRDRGQGSHEQYF. The CDR3 DNA follows: TGTGCCACCAGCAGAGATCGTGGACAGGGGTCCCACGAGCAGTACTTC.

The chain recombines TRBV5-1 with TRBJ1-6; unclear D gene. This CDR3 region has 15 residues. Trimming took off 0 bases at V and 7 bases at J, with 11 bases between the two ends. The germline CDR1 and CDR2 sequences are SGHRS and YFSETQ. The CDR3 coding sequence is TGCGCCAGCAGCTTGGGAGCGGGAGAAAATTCACCCCTCCACTTT. Its translation: CASSLGAGENSPLHF.

The table lists this clone with a few counts. The V and J genes are TRBV6-5 and TRBJ1-5, with D maybe TRBD1 (5 bases). The V and J ends lost 4 bases and 6 bases respectively, with 10 bases between them. Germline V gives CDR1 MNHEY, CDR2 SVGAGI. The CDR3 has 13 residues. CDR3 DNA sequence: TGTGCCAGCAGTTCGGACAAGGGTCAGCCCCAGCATTTT. It specifies CASSSDKGQPQHF.